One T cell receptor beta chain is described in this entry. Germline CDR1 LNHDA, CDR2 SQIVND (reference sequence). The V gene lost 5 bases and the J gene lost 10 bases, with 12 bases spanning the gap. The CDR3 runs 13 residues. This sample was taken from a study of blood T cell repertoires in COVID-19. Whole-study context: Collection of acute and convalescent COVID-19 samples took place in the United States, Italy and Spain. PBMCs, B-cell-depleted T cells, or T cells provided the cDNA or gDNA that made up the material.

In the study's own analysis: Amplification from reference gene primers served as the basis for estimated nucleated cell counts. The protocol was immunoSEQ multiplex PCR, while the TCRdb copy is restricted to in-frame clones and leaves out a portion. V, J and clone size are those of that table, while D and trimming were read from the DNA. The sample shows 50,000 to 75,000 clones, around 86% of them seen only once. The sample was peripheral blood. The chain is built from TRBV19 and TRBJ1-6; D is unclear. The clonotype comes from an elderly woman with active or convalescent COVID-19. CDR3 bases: TGTGCCAGTAGTGTAACAATTCAATCACCCCTCCACTTT. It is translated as CASSVTIQSPLHF.